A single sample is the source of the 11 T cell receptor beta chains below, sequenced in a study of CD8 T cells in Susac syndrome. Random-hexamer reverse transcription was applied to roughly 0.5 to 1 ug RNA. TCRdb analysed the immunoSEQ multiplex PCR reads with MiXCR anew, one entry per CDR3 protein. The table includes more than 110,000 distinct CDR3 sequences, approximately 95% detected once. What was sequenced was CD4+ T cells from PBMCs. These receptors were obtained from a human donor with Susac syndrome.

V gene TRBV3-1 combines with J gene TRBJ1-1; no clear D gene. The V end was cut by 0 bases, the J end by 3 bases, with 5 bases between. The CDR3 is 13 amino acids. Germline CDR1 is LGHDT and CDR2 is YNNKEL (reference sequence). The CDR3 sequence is CASSQESHTEAFF. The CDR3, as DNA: TGTGCCAGCAGCCAAGAAAGTCACACTGAAGCTTTCTTT.

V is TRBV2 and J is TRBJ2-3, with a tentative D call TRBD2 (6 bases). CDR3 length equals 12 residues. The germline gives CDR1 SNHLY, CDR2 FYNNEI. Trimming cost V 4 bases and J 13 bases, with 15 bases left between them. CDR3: CASSVLARKEYF. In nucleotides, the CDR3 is TGTGCCAGCAGTGTACTAGCTCGGAAGGAGTATTTT.

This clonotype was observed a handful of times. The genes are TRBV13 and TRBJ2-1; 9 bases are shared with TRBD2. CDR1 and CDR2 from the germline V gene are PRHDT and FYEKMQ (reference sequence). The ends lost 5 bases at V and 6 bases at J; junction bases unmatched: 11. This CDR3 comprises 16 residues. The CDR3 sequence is CASSPTGRGGLNEQFF. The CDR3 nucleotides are TGTGCCAGCAGCCCCACCGGGCGGGGGGGCCTCAATGAGCAGTTCTTC. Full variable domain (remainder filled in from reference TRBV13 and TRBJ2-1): AAGVIQSPRHLIKEKRETATLKCYPIPRHDTVYWYQQGPGQDPQFLISFYEKMQSDKGSIPDRFSAQQFSDYHSELNMSSLELGDSALYFCASSPTGRGGLNEQFFGPGTRLTVL.

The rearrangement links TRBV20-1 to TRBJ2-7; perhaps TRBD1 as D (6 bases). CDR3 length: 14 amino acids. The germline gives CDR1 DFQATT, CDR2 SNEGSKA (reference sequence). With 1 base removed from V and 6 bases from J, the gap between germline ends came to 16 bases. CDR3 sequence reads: CSARARQAIPEQYF. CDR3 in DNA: TGCAGTGCTAGAGCGCGACAGGCCATACCCGAGCAGTACTTC.

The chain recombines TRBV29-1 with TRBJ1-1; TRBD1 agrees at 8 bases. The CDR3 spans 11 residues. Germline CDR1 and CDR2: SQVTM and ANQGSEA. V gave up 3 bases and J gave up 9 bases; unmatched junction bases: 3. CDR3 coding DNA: TGCAGCGTTGACAGGGGGCGGCAAGCTTTCTTT. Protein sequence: CSVDRGRQAFF.

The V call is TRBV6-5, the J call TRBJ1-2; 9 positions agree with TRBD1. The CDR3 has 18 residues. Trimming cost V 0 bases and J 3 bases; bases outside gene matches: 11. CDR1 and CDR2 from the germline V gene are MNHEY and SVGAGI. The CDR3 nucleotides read TGTGCCAGCAGTTACTCTACGGTTGGACAGGGGCGGCACTATGGCTACACCTTC. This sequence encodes CASSYSTVGQGRHYGYTF.

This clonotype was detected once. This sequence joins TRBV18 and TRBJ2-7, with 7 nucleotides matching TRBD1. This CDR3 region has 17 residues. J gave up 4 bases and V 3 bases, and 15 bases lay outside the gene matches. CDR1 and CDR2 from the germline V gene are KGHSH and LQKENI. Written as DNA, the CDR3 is TGTGCCAGCTCACCGTCGGGATGGGGACAGAAATCATACGAGCAGTACTTC. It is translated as CASSPSGWGQKSYEQYF.

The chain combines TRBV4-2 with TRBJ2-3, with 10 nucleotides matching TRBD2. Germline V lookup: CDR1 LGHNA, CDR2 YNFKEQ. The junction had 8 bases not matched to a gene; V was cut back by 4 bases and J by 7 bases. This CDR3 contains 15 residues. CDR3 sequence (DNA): TGTGCCAGCAGCCTCAGCGGGGGGGCCGCCAATACGCAGTATTTT. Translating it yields CASSLSGGAANTQYF.

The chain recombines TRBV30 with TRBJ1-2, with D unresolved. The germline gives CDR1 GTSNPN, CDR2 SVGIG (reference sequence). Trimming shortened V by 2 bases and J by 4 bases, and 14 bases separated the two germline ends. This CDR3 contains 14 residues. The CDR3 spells CAWSSSRTFYGYTF. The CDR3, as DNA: TGTGCCTGGAGTTCCTCTCGGACTTTCTATGGCTACACCTTC. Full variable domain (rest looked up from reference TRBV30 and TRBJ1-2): SQTIHQWPATLVQPVGSPLSLECTVEGTSNPNLYWYRQAAGRGLQLLFYSVGIGQISSEVPQNLSASRPQDRQFILSSKKLLLSDSGFYLCAWSSSRTFYGYTFGSGTRLTVV.

The CDR3 sequence: CASTSAGDGYTF. CDR3 bases: TGTGCCAGCACCTCCGCGGGGGATGGCTACACCTTC. This chain connects TRBV3-1 to TRBJ1-2, with D possibly matching TRBD1 (5 bases). Between the trimmed V and J ends, which lost 7 bases and 6 bases, there was a span of 12 bases. Germline CDR1 and CDR2: LGHDT and YNNKEL (reference sequence). There are 12 residues in the CDR3.

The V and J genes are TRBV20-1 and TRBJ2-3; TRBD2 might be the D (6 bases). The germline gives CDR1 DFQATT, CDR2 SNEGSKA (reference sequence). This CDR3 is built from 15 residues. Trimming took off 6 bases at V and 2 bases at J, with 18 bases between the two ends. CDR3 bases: TGCAGTGCGTTGATGCGGGAAAGGAACACAGATACGCAGTATTTT. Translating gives CSALMRERNTDTQYF.